A selection of T cell receptor beta chains follows, all from one sample in a study of T cell therapy after organ transplantation. For these receptors, no antigen is known. This table comes from immunoSEQ multiplex PCR, and its TCRdb copy is limited to in-frame clones, with some not included. Of approximately 1,800 clones listed, 70% to 80% are singletons. The starting material was CD8+ T cells from blood, obtained before autologous CMV-specific T cell therapy. These TCRs come from a human patient who had received a solid organ transplant and had CMV disease. CDR3s include the opening cysteine and the closing phenylalanine or tryptophan. D genes are given only for firm matches. Clone size, where shown, is once, few, many, or a class for clones that have expanded.

CDR3 DNA	CDR3 protein	clone size	J gene	V gene	D gene
TGCGCCAGCAGCCAAGTCCCGGGGGGCGGGGAGAGCTACACCTTC	CASSQVPGGGESYTF	NA	TRBJ1-2	TRBV4-3	NA
TGTGCCAGCAGTGATGGGACAGCACCTAACTATGGCTACACCTTC	CASSDGTAPNYGYTF	NA	TRBJ1-2	TRBV6-1	TRBD1
TGTGCCAGTAGTCTGCGGGGAGCCAATGAGCAGTTCTTC	CASSLRGANEQFF	few	TRBJ2-1	TRBV19	NA
TGTGCCAGCAGCTTAGGGACCTACGAGCAGTACTTC	CASSLGTYEQYF	NA	TRBJ2-7	TRBV7-2	NA
TGTGCCAGCAGCACGGGGCTAGCAGCCACAGATACGCAGTATTTT	CASSTGLAATDTQYF	NA	TRBJ2-3	TRBV6-5	NA
TGTGCCACCCTCGGAGGGGCCACAGATACGCAGTATTTT	CATLGGATDTQYF	few	TRBJ2-3	TRBV10-3	NA
TGTGCCAGCAGTTCCGGGACAGTGTACAATGAGCAGTTCTTC	CASSSGTVYNEQFF	NA	TRBJ2-1	TRBV6-5	TRBD1
TGTGCCAGCAGTGAAACAGGTTACGTTTACGAGCAGTACTTC	CASSETGYVYEQYF	NA	TRBJ2-7	TRBV6-1	NA
TGTGCCAGCAGCCCGGGTGGGACAGGGTTCTCGTATGAGCAGTTCTTC	CASSPGGTGFSYEQFF	NA	TRBJ2-1	TRBV4-2	TRBD1
TGTGCCTGGAGTGGACTAGCGGGAAATGAGCAGTTCTTC	CAWSGLAGNEQFF	NA	TRBJ2-1	TRBV30	TRBD2
TGCGCCAGCAGCCAACGAACAGGGAGGGAGCAGTACTTC	CASSQRTGREQYF	few	TRBJ2-7	TRBV4-1	NA
TGTGCCAGCAGCTCAGGGGTCTACGAGCAGTACTTC	CASSSGVYEQYF	NA	TRBJ2-7	TRBV7-9	NA
TGCGCCAGCAGCTTAGCCCCCGCAGGGGGATTAATGAACACTGAAGCTTTCTTT	CASSLAPAGGLMNTEAFF	NA	TRBJ1-1	TRBV5-1	TRBD1
TGTGCCAGCAGCCAGGGGCGTTTGAACACTGAAGCTTTCTTT	CASSQGRLNTEAFF	few	TRBJ1-1	TRBV13	NA
TGTGCCAGCAGCTGGCGCGACGGAGACACTGAAGCTTTCTTT	CASSWRDGDTEAFF	NA	TRBJ1-1	TRBV7-8	NA
TGTGCCAGCAGTTATTGGACTAGCACAGATACGCAGTATTTT	CASSYWTSTDTQYF	NA	TRBJ2-3	TRBV27	NA
TGCGCCAGCAGCCAAGGGAATTCACCCCTCCACTTT	CASSQGNSPLHF	once	TRBJ1-6	TRBV4-1	NA
TGTGCCAGCCTGGAAGGGACTGAAGCTTTCTTT	CASLEGTEAFF	NA	TRBJ1-1	TRBV2	NA
TGTGCCAGCAGGGGGCTGGGTAATGAAAAACTGTTTTTT	CASRGLGNEKLFF	NA	TRBJ1-4	TRBV27	NA
TGTGCCAGCAGCTTAGGGGGATCACCGGAGCAGTTCTTC	CASSLGGSPEQFF	NA	TRBJ2-1	TRBV7-9	NA
TGTGCCAGCAGCTCCGGGACAGGGGCGCCGGGGTTTTTT	CASSSGTGAPGFF	NA	TRBJ1-4	TRBV5-6	TRBD1
TGTGCCAGCTCACCGACTAATTGGGAGGCTTTCTTT	CASSPTNWEAFF	NA	TRBJ1-1	TRBV18	NA